This note documents a single T cell receptor beta chain sequence. This specimen belongs to a study of blood T cell repertoires in COVID-19. The CDR3 length is 14 residues. Germline V lookup: CDR1 SEHNR, CDR2 FQNEAQ (reference sequence). Trimming took 2 bases from V and 5 from J, leaving 10 bases between them. In the source study's methods: How many nucleated cells were present was estimated from reference gene primer amplification. The data were produced by immunoSEQ multiplex PCR, yet TCRdb's version contains in-frame clones alone and is incomplete. Clone size and the V and J calls come from that table; the DNA yielded D and trimming. This repertoire shows roughly 430,000 clones, 88% found once; its top ten account for 1.4%. All enrollees were roughly 18 to 89 years old and from 25 or so US areas. Individuals in the exposed group had encountered a COVID-19 case within 2 weeks preceding study entry.

This receptor was taken from a young woman who had been exposed to COVID-19. J is TRBJ1-5 and V is TRBV7-9; D gene unclear. The sequenced sample consisted of PBMCs or T cells enriched from blood (not recorded which). The CDR3 protein is CASSLFGYDQPQHF. The CDR3 bases are TGTGCCAGCAGCTTATTCGGGTACGATCAGCCCCAGCATTTT.